What follows are 20 T cell receptor beta chains derived from one specimen sequenced in a study of T cells in localized non-small cell lung cancer. Data came from immunoSEQ multiplex PCR; TCRdb stores just in-frame clones and leaves some out. This sample has around 7,100 clones; about 45% occur once, and the top ten carry less than 5%. The sample consisted of lymph node tissue, taken before any cancer treatment. These receptors all come from a man aged 40 to 75 with stage I lung adenocarcinoma.

On this clone itself: A base was left unread or ambiguous, and X is written for its residue. The CDR3 coding sequence is TGTGCCACCAGACAGRGGGCAATGAACACTGAAGCTTTCTTT. This codes for CATRQXAMNTEAFF. This chain links TRBV15 with TRBJ1-1; D gene unclear. Trimming took off 6 bases at V and 0 bases at J, with 11 bases between the two ends. The V gene's germline CDR1 is LNHNV and CDR2 YYDKDF (reference sequence). This CDR3 is 14 amino acids long.

This clone occurred a few times. The chain is built from TRBV7-1 and TRBJ1-1; D gene ambiguous. TRBV7-1 is labeled an ORF, and its function is uncertain. The CDR3 length is 13 residues. Trimming shortened V by 4 bases and J by 2 bases, and 8 bases separated the two germline ends. DNA for the CDR3: TGTGCCAGCAGCTTCCGGGCCAACACTGAAGCTTTCTTT. Translated: CASSFRANTEAFF.

This clone was seen a few times. CDR3 sequence (DNA): TGTGCCAGCAGTCCCCAGATCTACAATGAGCAGTTCTTC. This gives the protein CASSPQIYNEQFF. The chain employs TRBV6-8 and TRBJ2-1, with unresolved D. This CDR3 is 13 amino acids long. V dropped 5 bases and J dropped 3 bases, with 8 bases sitting between them. Germline V gives CDR1 MNHGY, CDR2 SAAAGT.

V usage is TRBV6-8 and J usage is TRBJ2-1; D might be TRBD2 (6 bases). Trimming removed 4 bases from V and 10 bases from J, with 17 bases in between. Looked up from germline, CDR1 is MNHGY and CDR2 is SAAAGT. The CDR3 is made up of 14 amino acids. The CDR3 protein is CASSLGTAVGEQFF. CDR3 nucleotide sequence: TGTGCCAGCAGTTTAGGGACTGCGGTAGGGGAGCAGTTCTTC.

The V call is TRBV18, the J call TRBJ1-4; D not resolved. V shed 2 bases and J shed 1 base, with 8 bases lying between them. Per germline, CDR1 KGHSH and CDR2 LQKENI. The CDR3 has 15 amino acids. The CDR3 bases are TGTGCCAGCTCACCAGGAGGGCGAACTAATGAAAAACTGTTTTTT. Its protein product is CASSPGGRTNEKLFF. Based on the CDR3 plus reference TRBV18 and TRBJ1-4, the full variable domain is NAGVMQNPRHLVRRRGQEARLRCSPMKGHSHVYWYRQLPEEGLKFMVYLQKENIIDESGMPKERFSAEFPKEGPSILRIQQVVRGDSAAYFCASSPGGRTNEKLFFGSGTQLSVL.

The chain is built from TRBV29-1 and TRBJ2-5, with D possibly matching TRBD2 (7 bases). The V gene's germline CDR1 is SQVTM and CDR2 ANQGSEA. This CDR3 comprises 14 residues. V lost 4 bases and J lost 2, with 14 bases in between. The CDR3 DNA is TGCAGCGTTGGTGGCAGGGGAGGGCAAGAGACCCAGTACTTC. Residues: CSVGGRGGQETQYF.

The V call is TRBV9, the J call TRBJ2-7, with 9 bases aligning to TRBD1. The V segment lost 3 bases and the J segment 5 bases; nucleotides outside the gene matches: 9. Germline values: CDR1 SGDLS, CDR2 YYNGEE. This CDR3 contains 15 residues. CDR3 sequence (DNA): TGTGCCAGCAGCGCACCGGGACAGGGTATCGACGAGCAGTACTTC. Residues: CASSAPGQGIDEQYF.

This chain links TRBV28 with TRBJ2-3; D not certain. Trimming pared 5 bases from V and 8 bases from J, leaving 11 bases between. CDR1 MDHEN and CDR2 SYDVKM come from the germline V gene. The CDR3 contains 12 residues. In DNA form, the CDR3 reads TGTGCCAGCAGTCCCATCTCGGGTACGCAGTATTTT. It encodes CASSPISGTQYF.

In its sample, this clone was seen a few times. The chain uses TRBV6-8 and TRBJ2-1; possible D gene TRBD2, 6 bases. The CDR3 loop spans 15 amino acids. The V gene's germline CDR1 is MNHGY and CDR2 SAAAGT. V shed 7 bases and J shed 4 bases, with 17 bases lying between them. The CDR3 DNA reads TGTGCCAGCACCGGGGGATCACAGGCATACAATGAGCAGTTCTTC. Translation: CASTGGSQAYNEQFF.

In this sample, this clone turned up a few times. The gene calls are TRBV7-2 and TRBJ2-1; no firm D call. The CDR3 is 16 amino acids. Germline V gives CDR1 SGHTA, CDR2 FQGNSA. V was shortened by 0 bases and J by 7 bases, with 16 bases between the two germline ends. The CDR3 region has the DNA TGTGCCAGCAGCTTAGCGTTTGGCGCCGACCGGAATGAGCAGTTCTTC. Residues: CASSLAFGADRNEQFF.

The rearrangement uses TRBV19 and TRBJ2-1, with D maybe TRBD1 (6 bases). Trimming cost V 4 bases and J 9 bases, with 13 bases left between them. CDR1 is LNHDA and CDR2 is SQIVND in the germline V gene (reference sequence). The CDR3 extends over 13 amino acids. The CDR3 sequence: CASSTTGMGEQFF. CDR3 coding DNA: TGTGCCAGTAGTACAACAGGGATGGGTGAGCAGTTCTTC.

This clone was detected a few times. This chain links TRBV14 with TRBJ1-2; TRBD1 is a possible D gene (5 bases). The CDR3 has 13 amino acids. V lost 4 bases, J lost 8 bases, and 14 bases lay in between. Germline V gene sequence: CDR1 SGHDN, CDR2 FVKESK. The CDR3 DNA follows: TGTGCCAGCAGCCTACGCCAGGGTGGAGGCTACACCTTC. Its translation is CASSLRQGGGYTF. The complete variable domain, with remaining parts taken from reference TRBV14 and TRBJ1-2, reads EAGVTQFPSHSVIEKGQTVTLRCDPISGHDNLYWYRRVMGKEIKFLLHFVKESKQDESGMPNNRFLAERTGGTYSTLKVQPAELEDSGVYFCASSLRQGGGYTFGSGTRLTVV.

By its share, this clone is medium-sized. J is TRBJ1-1 and V is TRBV6-8, with 7 bases aligning to TRBD1. CDR1 and CDR2 (germline): MNHGY, SAAAGT. This CDR3 has 13 residues. The trim removed 2 bases at V and 7 bases at J, leaving 4 bases unmatched. The CDR3 nucleotides are TGTGCCAGCAGTTACGGCGGGGACAGTGAAGCTTTCTTT. Protein: CASSYGGDSEAFF.

The V and J genes are TRBV9 and TRBJ2-1; no firm D call. The germline V and J ends were trimmed by 5 bases and 5 bases, with 8 bases remaining between them. The length of the CDR3 is 12 residues. Germline-derived CDR1 and CDR2 are SGDLS and YYNGEE. The CDR3 sequence: CASSGWDNEQFF. CDR3 coding DNA: TGTGCCAGCAGTGGGTGGGACAATGAGCAGTTCTTC.

This rearrangement joins TRBV11-3 to TRBJ2-5, with TRBD2 matching 12 bases. Trimming at V came to 1 base and at J to 5 bases, leaving 11 bases not matched to a gene. In germline, CDR1 is SGHNT, CDR2 YENEEA. The CDR3 spans 18 residues. The CDR3 is CASSLGTSGMRRGETQYF. The CDR3 DNA reads TGTGCCAGCAGCTTAGGGACTAGCGGGATGCGCCGGGGCGAGACCCAGTACTTC.

V gene TRBV14 combines with J gene TRBJ1-1; D possibly corresponds to TRBD1 (6 bases). CDR3 length equals 12 residues. CDR1 SGHDN and CDR2 FVKESK come from the germline V gene. Trimming cost V 2 bases and J 10 bases, with 11 bases left between them. The CDR3 DNA is TGTGCCAGCAGCCAATTGGAACAGGGAGCTTTCTTT. This gives the protein CASSQLEQGAFF. The variable domain in full, with the rest retrieved from reference TRBV14 and TRBJ1-1, is EAGVTQFPSHSVIEKGQTVTLRCDPISGHDNLYWYRRVMGKEIKFLLHFVKESKQDESGMPNNRFLAERTGGTYSTLKVQPAELEDSGVYFCASSQLEQGAFFGQGTRLTVV.

This clone turned up a few times. The CDR3 loop is CASSPKGGGNQPQHF. In nucleotides, the CDR3 is TGTGCCAGCAGCCCTAAGGGAGGAGGCAATCAGCCCCAGCATTTT. The J gene is TRBJ1-5, the V gene TRBV11-3; no clear D gene. V lost 5 bases and J lost 2, with 13 bases in between. CDR1 is SGHNT and CDR2 is YENEEA in the germline V gene. The CDR3 runs 15 residues.

This clone showed up just a few times. J is TRBJ1-6 and V is TRBV4-1; no clear D. V lost 0 bases, J lost 5 bases, and 5 bases lay in between. Per the germline V gene, CDR1 is MGHRA and CDR2 is YSYEKL. There are 14 residues in the CDR3. For the CDR3, the DNA is TGCGCCAGCAGCCAAGAGGTACATAATTCACCCCTCCACTTT. As protein: CASSQEVHNSPLHF.

The chain carries TRBV6-4 and TRBJ2-7; D call uncertain. Germline CDR1 and CDR2: MRHNA and SNTAGT. V lost 5 bases and J lost 5, with 7 bases in between. The CDR3 is 11 residues long. The chain's CDR3 is CASSYADEQYF. CDR3 nucleotides: TGTGCCAGCAGTTACGCGGACGAGCAGTACTTC.

The V call is TRBV4-1, the J call TRBJ2-1; D is uncertain. The CDR3 covers 14 residues. The V end was cut by 4 bases, the J end by 13 bases, with 20 bases between. Germline V CDR1 and CDR2: MGHRA, YSYEKL. This CDR3 reads CASSPAFSNGEQFF. DNA of the CDR3: TGCGCCAGCAGCCCCGCTTTTAGCAATGGGGAACAGTTCTTC.